This T cell receptor (beta chain) was obtained from a study of OX40 agonist ivuxolimab in advanced cancers. This clone was detected once. V lost 10 bases and J lost 3, with 16 bases in between. The germline V gene encodes CDR1 MDHEN and CDR2 SYDVKM. The CDR3 spans 14 residues. The assay was immunoSEQ multiplex PCR, and TCRdb's table has in-frame clones only and misses some. The sample contains about 84,000 clones, around 83% of which appear only once. The source material was CD4+ or CD8+ T cells sorted from blood, sampled in a trial of the OX40 agonist ivuxolimab. The TCR was taken from an adult with an advanced solid tumor such as melanoma, head and neck, liver or kidney cancer. This chain uses TRBV28 with TRBJ1-5, with a weak D call TRBD1 (5 bases). Written as DNA, the CDR3 is TGTGCCATCGGGGGGGGGAGTTTCAATCAGCCCCAGCATTTT. Residues: CAIGGGSFNQPQHF.